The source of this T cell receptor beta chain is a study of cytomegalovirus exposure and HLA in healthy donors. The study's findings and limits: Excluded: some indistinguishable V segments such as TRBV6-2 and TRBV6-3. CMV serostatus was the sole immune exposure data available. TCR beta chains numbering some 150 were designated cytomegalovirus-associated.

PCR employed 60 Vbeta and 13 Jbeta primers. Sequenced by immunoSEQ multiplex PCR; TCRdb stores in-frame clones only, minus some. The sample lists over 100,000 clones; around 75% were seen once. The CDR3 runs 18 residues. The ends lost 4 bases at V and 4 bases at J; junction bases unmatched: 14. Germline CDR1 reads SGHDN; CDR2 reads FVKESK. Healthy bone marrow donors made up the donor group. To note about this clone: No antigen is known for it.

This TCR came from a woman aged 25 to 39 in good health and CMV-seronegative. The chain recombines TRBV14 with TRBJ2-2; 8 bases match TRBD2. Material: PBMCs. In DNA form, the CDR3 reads TGTGCCAGCAGCCTCTATCTTGCGGGGGGCGGAATCACCGGGGAGCTGTTTTTT. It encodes CASSLYLAGGGITGELFF.